This T cell receptor beta chain was observed in a study of blood T cell repertoires in COVID-19 (dated by TCRdb to about 2020). Regarding the complete study: Samples from collaborators originated in the United States, Italy and Spain and spanned both the acute and convalescent phases of COVID-19. The repertoires were released in a freely available public database meant as a resource for research on the immune response to SARS-CoV-2. HLA class I and class II types, where available, came from metadata supplied by the sample provider rather than from assay-based typing. Nearly every sample came with metadata listing a de-identified subject ID, COVID-19 status, age in years and sex. The prospective study material was composed of cDNA or gDNA derived from T cells, B-cell-depleted T cells, or PBMCs. Samples were obtained from the ongoing ImmuneRACE study (first 160 participants) and from 1,254 subjects provided by 6 global collaborators. Subjects who had been exposed to COVID-19, were actively infected with it, or had recovered from it provided the deeply sampled blood TCRbeta repertoires that made up the dataset. General study outcomes and caveats: The amount of clinical and demographic metadata varied by source and participant and was provided uncurated.

Concerning this clone: The antigen this receptor binds is unknown. It has no much larger one-base neighbor in the sample; base qualities were not kept.

TCRbeta CDR3 regions were amplified from genomic DNA by means of the immunoSEQ Assay, a bias-controlled multiplex PCR. The paper's processing steps were these. The number of nucleated cells in each sample was estimated by amplification of reference gene primers within the assay. Sequence reads were collapsed and filtered to measure the absolute abundance of every unique TCRbeta CDR3 rearrangement. For each sample, productive Simpson clonality was calculated as the square root of Simpson's diversity index over productive rearrangements. TCRdb obtained this table from immuneACCESS and retained in-frame rearrangements with V and J assigned. These tables miss some clones; where compared with another copy, unresolved V genes account for less than half of the shortfall, and the remainder is unexplained. V and J calls and clone size come straight from that table; D and trimming were deduced from the DNA. Here the sample has fewer than 70,000 clones; roughly 90% occur a single time. Clones ranked in the top ten supply about 3.8% of the sample.

As encoded in the germline V gene (reference sequence), CDR1 is LNHDA while CDR2 is SQIVND. Its CDR3 holds 13 amino acids, cysteine through phenylalanine. The CDR3 DNA has 39 bases and is translated from base 1. Deletion took 7 bases off V and 5 bases off J, with a span of 14 bases between the germline ends. Whole blood was collected in K2EDTA tubes by collaborating institutions according to the institutions' own protocols. For TCRbeta analysis, collaborators shipped samples in one of three forms: frozen whole blood, isolated PBMCs, or DNA extracted from either of those sample types. The sequence came from a human donor in a cohort sampled during active COVID-19. The material sequenced was peripheral blood. The V gene is TRBV19 and the J gene is TRBJ1-2; there is no confident call for the D gene. The CDR3 protein sequence reads: CASTLRPEYGYTF. DNA sequence: TGTGCCAGTACCCTGAGGCCGGAGTATGGCTACACCTTC.